The rows below give T cell receptor beta chains drawn from one sample of a study of cytomegalovirus exposure and HLA in healthy donors. Here immunoSEQ multiplex PCR was the method, and the copy in TCRdb shows in-frame clones only, minus some. The sample includes 95,000 to 150,000 clones, less than 85% of them seen just once. Input material: PBMCs. The source is a female donor in good health and CMV-seronegative. The CDR3 runs from the conserved cysteine through the conserved F or W. D genes are given only for firm matches. Clone size is shown for a subset of rows, as once, few, many or a class of expanded clone.

>.|TRBV19|TRBD1|TRBJ1-5
CASSIVMGDSRGQPQHF
TGTGCCAGTAGTATAGTTATGGGGGACAGTCGGGGTCAGCCCCAGCATTTT
>.|TRBV19|.|TRBJ1-5
CASSIRELSNQPQHF
TGTGCCAGTAGTATACGTGAACTTAGCAATCAGCCCCAGCATTTT
>.|TRBV7-8|.|TRBJ1-1
CASSPQAGTEAFF
TGTGCCAGCAGCCCACAGGCAGGCACTGAAGCTTTCTTT
>.|TRBV28|TRBD1|TRBJ1-5
CASRRRGTDNQPQHF
TGTGCCAGCCGACGTAGGGGGACAGACAATCAGCCCCAGCATTTT
>few|TRBV7-9|TRBD1|TRBJ2-4
CASSYAQGAKNIQYF
TGTGCCAGCAGCTACGCCCAGGGGGCAAAAAACATTCAGTACTTC
>.|TRBV18|TRBD2|TRBJ2-3
CASSRTSGRDTQYF
TGTGCCAGTTCCCGGACTAGCGGGAGGGATACGCAGTATTTT
>.|TRBV7-9|TRBD1|TRBJ2-3
CAGGQGLTDTQYF
TGTGCCGGTGGACAGGGGCTGACAGATACGCAGTATTTT
>few|TRBV4-2|TRBD1|TRBJ1-1
CASIGHYRGPNTEAFF
TGTGCCAGCATTGGCCACTACAGGGGACCGAACACTGAAGCTTTCTTT
>.|TRBV30|TRBD1|TRBJ1-2
CAWVTGTYGYTF
TGTGCCTGGGTGACAGGGACCTATGGCTACACCTTC
>.|TRBV11-2|.|TRBJ2-7
CASSLGTLNYEQYF
TGTGCCAGCAGCCTCGGGACACTTAACTACGAGCAGTACTTC
>once|TRBV7-6|.|TRBJ2-5
CASSPQGLRSGETQYF
TGTGCCAGCAGCCCCCAAGGACTAAGGTCGGGAGAGACCCAGTACTTC
>.|TRBV2|TRBD1|TRBJ1-2
CASNPDRGVGGYTF
TGTGCCAGCAACCCGGACAGGGGGGTGGGTGGCTACACCTTC
>.|TRBV19|TRBD1|TRBJ2-2
CASSMDRTGFAGELFF
TGTGCCAGTAGTATGGATCGGACAGGGTTTGCCGGGGAGCTGTTTTTT
>.|TRBV27|TRBD2|TRBJ2-1
CASSHTSAGGPYNEQFF
TGTGCCAGCAGTCACACGTCTGCGGGAGGTCCCTACAATGAGCAGTTCTTC
>.|TRBV5-1|.|TRBJ2-1
CASRTALQGPGNEQFF
TGCGCCAGCCGAACAGCCCTTCAGGGTCCGGGCAATGAGCAGTTCTTC
>.|TRBV25-1|.|TRBJ2-7
CASSEWRGRYEQYF
TGTGCCAGCAGTGAATGGAGGGGAAGGTACGAGCAGTACTTC
>few|TRBV10-3|.|TRBJ1-1
CAIRVDRPGTEAFF
TGTGCCATCAGAGTAGACAGGCCGGGTACTGAAGCTTTCTTT
>.|TRBV4-2|.|TRBJ2-1
CASSLNRDNSYNEQFF
TGTGCCAGCAGCCTGAACCGGGACAACTCCTACAATGAGCAGTTCTTC
>once|TRBV7-6|TRBD1|TRBJ2-3
CASSLGQGVTDTQYF
TGTGCCAGCAGCTTAGGACAGGGGGTTACAGATACGCAGTATTTT
>.|TRBV18|.|TRBJ2-7
CASSPLRVTRSDEQYF
TGTGCCAGCTCACCACTCCGGGTGACGCGTTCGGACGAGCAGTACTTC
>.|TRBV7-8|.|TRBJ1-1
CASSQSKTGLNTEAFF
TGTGCCAGCAGCCAATCCAAAACAGGTTTGAACACTGAAGCTTTCTTT
>few|TRBV28|TRBD2|TRBJ2-5
CASSAGTIGRETQYF
TGTGCCAGCAGCGCCGGGACTATCGGGCGCGAGACCCAGTACTTC
>.|TRBV5-1|TRBD2|TRBJ2-7
CASSWTGLAGALNEQYF
TGCGCCAGCAGCTGGACAGGACTAGCGGGAGCTTTAAACGAGCAGTACTTC
>.|TRBV9|.|TRBJ2-1
CASSQGNVQFF
TGTGCCAGCAGCCAGGGGAATGTACAGTTCTTC
>.|TRBV29-1|TRBD1|TRBJ1-1
CSASGQGYTEAFF
TGCAGCGCGTCGGGACAGGGTTACACTGAAGCTTTCTTT
>.|TRBV15|.|TRBJ1-1
CATSSGGASHTEAFF
TGTGCCACCAGCAGTGGGGGGGCCAGTCACACTGAAGCTTTCTTT
>.|TRBV7-8|TRBD2|TRBJ2-1
CASSLASSGTYEQFF
TGTGCCAGCAGCTTAGCGTCTAGCGGGACGTATGAGCAGTTCTTC
>.|TRBV28|.|TRBJ2-7
CASSLIGYEQYF
TGTGCCAGCAGTTTAATTGGTTACGAGCAGTACTTC
>.|TRBV9|TRBD2|TRBJ2-1
CASSVAGDYNEQFF
TGTGCCAGCAGCGTGGCGGGAGACTACAATGAGCAGTTCTTC
>.|TRBV19|.|TRBJ2-5
CASSIDHPSLGTQETQYF
TGTGCCAGTAGTATAGATCATCCAAGTTTGGGGACACAAGAGACCCAGTACTTC
>.|TRBV4-2|.|TRBJ2-2
CASSQDLAGPSTGELFF
TGTGCCAGCAGCCAAGATCTGGCAGGGCCGAGCACCGGGGAGCTGTTTTTT
>.|TRBV2|TRBD1|TRBJ1-5
CATGQGSRQPQHF
TGTGCCACCGGACAGGGGAGCCGTCAGCCCCAGCATTTT
>once|TRBV28|.|TRBJ2-4
CASSSTPTVAKNIQYF
TGTGCCAGCAGTTCTACCCCCACGGTAGCCAAAAACATTCAGTACTTC
>.|TRBV5-4|.|TRBJ2-7
CASQGTSTYEQYF
TGTGCCAGCCAGGGGACGTCGACCTACGAGCAGTACTTC
>.|TRBV5-1|.|TRBJ2-3
CASSFYSSIGTDTQYF
TGCGCCAGCAGCTTTTACAGTTCTATAGGCACAGATACGCAGTATTTT
>once|TRBV5-6|TRBD1|TRBJ1-1
CASSLGLQTGATEAFF
TGTGCCAGCAGCTTGGGGCTCCAGACAGGGGCTACTGAAGCTTTCTTT
>.|TRBV9|.|TRBJ1-2
CASSPLLYGYTF
TGTGCCAGCAGTCCTTTACTCTATGGCTACACCTTC
>.|TRBV29-1|.|TRBJ1-2
CSVARYVPTDGYTF
TGCAGCGTTGCGCGTTACGTCCCGACTGATGGCTACACCTTC
>once|TRBV25-1|TRBD1|TRBJ1-1
CASSSGQGATEAFF
TGTGCCAGCAGTAGCGGACAGGGGGCTACTGAAGCTTTCTTT
>few|TRBV7-9|TRBD1|TRBJ1-2
CASSQGQGGKGYTF
TGTGCCAGCAGCCAGGGACAGGGGGGGAAAGGCTACACCTTC
>.|TRBV10-3|.|TRBJ2-1
CAITGLPDNEQFF
TGTGCCATCACGGGGTTACCGGACAATGAGCAGTTCTTC
>.|TRBV9|.|TRBJ2-1
CASSVAKGRFYNEQFF
TGTGCCAGCAGCGTAGCTAAGGGGAGGTTCTACAATGAGCAGTTCTTC